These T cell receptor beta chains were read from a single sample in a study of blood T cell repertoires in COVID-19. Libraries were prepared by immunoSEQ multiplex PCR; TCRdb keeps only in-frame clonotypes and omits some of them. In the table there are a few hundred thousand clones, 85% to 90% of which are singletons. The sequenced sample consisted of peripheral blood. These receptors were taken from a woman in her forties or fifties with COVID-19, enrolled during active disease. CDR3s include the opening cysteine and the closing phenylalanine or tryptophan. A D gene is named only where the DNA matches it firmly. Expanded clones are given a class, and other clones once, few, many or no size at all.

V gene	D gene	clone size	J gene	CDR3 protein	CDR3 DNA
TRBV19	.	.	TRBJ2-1	CAISPGQSSYNEQFF	TGTGCCATCAGCCCTGGACAGAGCTCCTACAATGAGCAGTTCTTC
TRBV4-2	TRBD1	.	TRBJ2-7	CASSQDRGPYEQYF	TGTGCCAGCAGCCAAGACAGGGGGCCCTACGAGCAGTACTTC
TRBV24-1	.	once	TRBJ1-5	CATTKQGRANQPQHF	TGTGCCACGACTAAACAGGGTAGGGCTAATCAGCCCCAGCATTTT
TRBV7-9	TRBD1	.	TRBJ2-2	CASSLQGTGTGELFF	TGTGCCAGCAGCTTACAGGGGACAGGGACTGGGGAGCTGTTTTTT
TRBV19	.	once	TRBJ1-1	CASSSGMNTEAFF	TGTGCCAGTAGCTCAGGGATGAACACTGAAGCTTTCTTT
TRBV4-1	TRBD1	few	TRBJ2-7	CASSRPGQEAYEQYF	TGCGCCAGCAGCCGACCGGGACAGGAAGCCTACGAGCAGTACTTC
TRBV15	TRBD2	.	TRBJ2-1	CATSRERTSRYNEQFF	TGTGCCACCAGCAGAGAAAGGACTAGCCGTTACAATGAGCAGTTCTTC
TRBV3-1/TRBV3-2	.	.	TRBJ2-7	CASSQDLREQYF	TGTGCCAGCAGCCAAGATTTGAGGGAGCAGTACTTC
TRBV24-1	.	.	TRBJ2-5	CATSAGGTSQETQYF	TGTGCCACCAGTGCCGGCGGGACTTCCCAAGAGACCCAGTACTTC
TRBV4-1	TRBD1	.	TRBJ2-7	CASSQGQRYYEQYF	TGCGCCAGCAGCCAGGGACAGCGTTACTACGAGCAGTACTTC
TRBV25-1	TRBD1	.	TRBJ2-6	CASSRTGPGRANVLTF	TGTGCCAGCAGTAGGACAGGGCCGGGGCGGGCCAACGTCCTGACTTTC
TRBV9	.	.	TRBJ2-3	CASSVAAVTDTQYF	TGTGCCAGCAGCGTAGCTGCGGTTACAGATACGCAGTATTTT
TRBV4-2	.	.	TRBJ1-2	CASSQGHRELRGYTF	TGTGCCAGCAGCCAAGGCCACAGGGAGCTTCGGGGCTACACCTTC
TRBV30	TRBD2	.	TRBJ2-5	CAWSVHLAGHKETQYF	TGTGCCTGGAGTGTACACTTAGCGGGCCACAAAGAGACCCAGTACTTC
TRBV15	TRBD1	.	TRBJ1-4	CATINRGLRIEKLFF	TGTGCCACCATAAACAGGGGACTCCGGATTGAAAAACTGTTTTTT
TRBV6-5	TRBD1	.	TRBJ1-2	CAIYRGPGYGYTF	TGTGCCATTTACAGGGGGCCGGGCTATGGCTACACCTTC
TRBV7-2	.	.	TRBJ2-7	CASSPRHRFIYEQYF	TGTGCCAGCAGCCCCCGGCACAGGTTTATCTACGAGCAGTACTTC
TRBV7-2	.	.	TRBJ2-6	CASSSRGSISGANVLTF	TGTGCCAGCAGCTCAAGGGGGAGTATTTCCGGGGCCAACGTCCTGACTTTC
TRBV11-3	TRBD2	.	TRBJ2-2	CATKREGLAGELFF	TGTGCCACCAAGCGGGAGGGCCTGGCCGGGGAGCTGTTTTTT
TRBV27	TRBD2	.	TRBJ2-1	CASSSPGTSGRDEQFF	TGTGCCAGCAGTTCCCCCGGGACTAGCGGGAGGGATGAGCAGTTCTTC
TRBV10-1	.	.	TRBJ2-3	CASSESTGPSTDTQYF	TGCGCCAGCAGTGAGTCCACAGGGCCCAGCACAGATACGCAGTATTTT
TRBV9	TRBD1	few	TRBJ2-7	CASSVDSGTGVFDEQYF	TGTGCCAGCAGCGTTGATTCCGGGACAGGGGTTTTCGACGAGCAGTACTTC
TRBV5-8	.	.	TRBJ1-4	CASTLLGQTGNEKLFF	TGTGCCAGCACCCTCCTTGGCCAGACAGGAAATGAAAAACTGTTTTTT
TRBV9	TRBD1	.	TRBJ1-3	CASSVGYRSGTGVGNTIYF	TGTGCCAGCAGCGTAGGGTATCGGTCGGGGACAGGGGTTGGAAACACCATATATTTT
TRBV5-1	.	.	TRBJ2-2	CASSSGASNTGELFF	TGCGCCAGCAGCTCAGGGGCGTCGAACACCGGGGAGCTGTTTTTT
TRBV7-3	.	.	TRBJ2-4	CASSLNWARGNIQYF	TGTGCCAGCAGCTTAAACTGGGCCAGGGGAAACATTCAGTACTTC
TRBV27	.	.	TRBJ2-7	CASNREGGSYEQYF	TGTGCCAGCAACCGAGAAGGAGGATCCTACGAGCAGTACTTC
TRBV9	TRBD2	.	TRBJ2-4	CASSVSGREGNIQYF	TGTGCCAGCAGCGTGAGCGGGAGAGAGGGAAACATTCAGTACTTC
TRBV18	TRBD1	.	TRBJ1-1	CASSPLDRDTEAFF	TGTGCCAGCTCACCACTAGACAGGGACACTGAAGCTTTCTTT
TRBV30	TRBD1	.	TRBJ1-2	CAWGTAYGYTF	TGTGCCTGGGGGACAGCGTATGGCTACACCTTC
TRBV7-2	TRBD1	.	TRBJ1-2	CASSHTPLDRNYGYTF	TGTGCCAGCAGCCATACTCCCCTGGACAGGAACTATGGCTACACCTTC
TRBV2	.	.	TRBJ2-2	CASSGQGTNTGELFF	TGTGCCAGCAGTGGTCAGGGAACGAACACCGGGGAGCTGTTTTTT
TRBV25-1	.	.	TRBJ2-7	CASSWRGGSYEQYF	TGTGCCAGCAGTTGGCGAGGAGGATCCTACGAGCAGTACTTC
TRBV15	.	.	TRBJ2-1	CATSRGRGRDEQFF	TGTGCCACCAGCAGAGGCAGGGGTAGGGATGAGCAGTTCTTC
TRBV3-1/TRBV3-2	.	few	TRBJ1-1	CASSHLLGAAAFF	TGTGCCAGCAGCCATCTCTTGGGGGCTGCAGCTTTCTTT
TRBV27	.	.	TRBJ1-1	CASSLGFGSLTEAFF	TGTGCCAGCAGTTTAGGGTTCGGGAGCCTCACTGAAGCTTTCTTT
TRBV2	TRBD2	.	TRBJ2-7	CASGTSGTYEQYF	TGTGCCAGCGGTACTAGCGGGACCTACGAGCAGTACTTC
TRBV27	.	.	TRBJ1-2	CASSLFQGTQYGYTF	TGTGCCAGCAGTTTATTTCAGGGCACACAGTATGGCTACACCTTC
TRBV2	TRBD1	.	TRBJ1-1	CASRAGQGHTEAFF	TGTGCCAGCAGGGCCGGACAGGGACACACTGAAGCTTTCTTT
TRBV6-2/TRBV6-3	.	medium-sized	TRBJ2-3	CASSSHRQDTDTQYF	TGTGCCAGCAGTTCCCACCGACAAGACACAGATACGCAGTATTTT
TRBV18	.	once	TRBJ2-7	CASSPYPPGLEYEQYF	TGTGCCAGCTCACCATATCCCCCGGGACTTGAATACGAGCAGTACTTC
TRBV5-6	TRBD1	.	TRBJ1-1	CASSLMAGQGAVNTEAFF	TGTGCCAGCAGCTTGATGGCGGGACAGGGGGCGGTGAACACTGAAGCTTTCTTT
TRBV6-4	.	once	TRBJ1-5	CASNRTRGQRLYRPQHF	TGTGCCAGCAACCGGACTCGTGGACAGAGGCTTTATCGGCCCCAGCATTTT
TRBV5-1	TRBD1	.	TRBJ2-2	CASSPQGAAGELFF	TGCGCCAGCAGCCCACAGGGGGCGGCCGGGGAGCTGTTTTTT
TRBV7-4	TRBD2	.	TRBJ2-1	CASSPGTSGRVYNEQFF	TGTGCCAGCAGCCCGGGGACTAGCGGGAGGGTATACAATGAGCAGTTCTTC
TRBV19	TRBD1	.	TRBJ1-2	CASSSGQENYGYTF	TGTGCCAGTAGTTCGGGACAGGAGAACTATGGCTACACCTTC
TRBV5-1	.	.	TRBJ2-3	CASRDSSTDTQYF	TGCGCCAGCAGGGACTCGAGCACAGATACGCAGTATTTT
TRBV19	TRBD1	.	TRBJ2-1	CASSGGQGSSYNEQFF	TGTGCCAGTAGTGGGGGACAGGGGAGCTCCTACAATGAGCAGTTCTTC
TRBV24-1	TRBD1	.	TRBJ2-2	CATSDRTGANTGELFF	TGTGCCACCAGTGATCGGACAGGGGCGAACACCGGGGAGCTGTTTTTT
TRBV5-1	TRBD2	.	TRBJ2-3	CASSWTSSGTDTQYF	TGCGCCAGCAGCTGGACTAGTTCCGGCACAGATACGCAGTATTTT
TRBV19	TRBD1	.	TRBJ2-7	CASRTGPASPYYEQYF	TGTGCCAGTAGGACAGGGCCGGCCTCCCCTTACTACGAGCAGTACTTC
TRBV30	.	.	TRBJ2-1	CAWQGRSWNEQFF	TGTGCCTGGCAGGGGCGATCGTGGAATGAGCAGTTCTTC
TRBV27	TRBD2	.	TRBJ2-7	CASSLTASGTYEQYF	TGTGCCAGCAGTTTGACGGCTAGCGGGACCTACGAGCAGTACTTC
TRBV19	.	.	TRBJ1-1	CASSMVNEVYGEAFF	TGTGCCAGTAGTATGGTAAACGAGGTGTATGGTGAAGCTTTCTTT
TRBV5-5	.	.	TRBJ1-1	CASSFAGVNTEAFF	TGTGCCAGCAGCTTCGCCGGGGTGAACACTGAAGCTTTCTTT
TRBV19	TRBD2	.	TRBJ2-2	CASSITPLGRTGELFF	TGTGCCAGTAGTATAACCCCCCTCGGGAGGACCGGGGAGCTGTTTTTT
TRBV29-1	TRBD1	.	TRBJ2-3	CSAWTGSTDTQYF	TGCAGCGCCTGGACAGGGAGCACAGATACGCAGTATTTT
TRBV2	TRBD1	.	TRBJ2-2	CASRQGWSGELFF	TGTGCCAGCAGACAGGGGTGGTCTGGGGAGCTGTTTTTT
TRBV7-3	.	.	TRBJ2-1	CASSLRSEPSNEQFF	TGTGCCAGCAGCTTAAGAAGCGAACCCTCCAATGAGCAGTTCTTC